This TCR beta chain was documented in a study of T cell responses to AZD1222 COVID-19 vaccine. Notes on the study in general: The repertoires were collected only after the peak T cell response. Targets within unmutated variant regions were reportedly found for nearly half of spike-specific TCRs.

With respect to this clone: Its antigen remains unknown.

Measured with immunoSEQ multiplex PCR; TCRdb has only the in-frame clones, and not every one. The table has around 120,000 clones, about nine tenths seen once. Germline loops: CDR1 LGHDT, CDR2 YNNKEL (reference sequence). This CDR3 has 14 residues. Unmatched junction bases numbered 5, after V lost 4 bases and J lost 5 bases. This sequence was found in an adult who received the AZD1222 COVID-19 vaccine. The V gene is TRBV3-1 (or the pseudogene TRBV3-2), the J gene TRBJ2-5, with 9 nucleotides matching TRBD1. The material was peripheral blood, obtained 28 days after the second AZD1222 dose. The CDR3 sequence: CASSLGQGWETQYF. The CDR3 coding sequence is TGTGCCAGCAGCCTGGGACAGGGATGGGAGACCCAGTACTTC.